These T cell receptor beta chains were read from a single sample in a study of cytomegalovirus exposure and HLA in healthy donors. Repertoires were generated with immunoSEQ multiplex PCR, while TCRdb's copy carries only in-frame clones and drops some. The repertoire holds fewer than 200,000 clones, with around 75% as singletons. Sequenced material: PBMCs. These receptors all come from a woman aged 30 to 39 in good health and CMV-seronegative. CDR3s include the opening cysteine and the closing phenylalanine or tryptophan. A D gene is named only where the DNA matches it firmly. Not all rows give a size; the values are once, few, many and, for expanded clones, a class.

cdr3_nt	cdr3_aa	j_call	v_call	d_call	clone_size
TGCGCCAGCAGCTTGGTTAGGTCTAGCGGGACTGATGAGCAGTTCTTC	CASSLVRSSGTDEQFF	TRBJ2-1	TRBV5-1	TRBD2	-
TGCGCCAGCAGCAAGTCTAGCGGGAGTAGCGATACGCAGTATTTT	CASSKSSGSSDTQYF	TRBJ2-3	TRBV5-1	TRBD2	-
TGTGCCAGCAGCTTAGCCGAATCGGGACAGTCCTACGAGCAGTACTTC	CASSLAESGQSYEQYF	TRBJ2-7	TRBV7-9	TRBD1	-
TGTGCCAGCTCACCCCGAAGGGGGCTGATGGACACTGAAGCTTTCTTT	CASSPRRGLMDTEAFF	TRBJ1-1	TRBV18	TRBD1	-
TGCGCCAGCAGCTCGCTGGACTACCAAGAGACCCAGTACTTC	CASSSLDYQETQYF	TRBJ2-5	TRBV5-1	-	-
TGTGCCAGCAGCCTAGGAGCCTACGAGCAGTACTTC	CASSLGAYEQYF	TRBJ2-7	TRBV7-6	-	few
TGTGCCAGCAGTTTCCAGGGTGGTCACTATGGCTACACCTTC	CASSFQGGHYGYTF	TRBJ1-2	TRBV27	-	few
TGCGCCAGCAGCCAAGATACTCCGTGGGGAGAATCTGGGGCCAACGTCCTGACTTTC	CASSQDTPWGESGANVLTF	TRBJ2-6	TRBV4-3	-	-
TGCGCCAGCAGCTTCGACATGCGAAACACCATATATTTT	CASSFDMRNTIYF	TRBJ1-3	TRBV5-1	-	-
TGTGCCAGCAGCTTTCGTGGGACAGGGGTTTCCCACTACAATGAGCAGTTCTTC	CASSFRGTGVSHYNEQFF	TRBJ2-1	TRBV5-4	TRBD1	-
TGTGCCTGGATCCCAGGGGGCAGGGGACCAGCTTTCTTT	CAWIPGGRGPAFF	TRBJ1-1	TRBV30	TRBD1	-
TGTGCCAGTAATCCTCGTGGACAGATCAACAATGAGCAGTTCTTC	CASNPRGQINNEQFF	TRBJ2-1	TRBV19	-	few
TGTGCCAGCAGCATAAGACAGGGGGCAGATACGCAGTATTTT	CASSIRQGADTQYF	TRBJ2-3	TRBV9	TRBD1	-
TGTGCCAGCAGCCCCTGGCCCGCACCCACCAATGAGCAGTTCTTC	CASSPWPAPTNEQFF	TRBJ2-1	TRBV7-3	-	-
TGTGCCAGCAGTGACAGTCCCTACTATGGCTACACCTTC	CASSDSPYYGYTF	TRBJ1-2	TRBV2	-	few
TGCGCCAGCAGCTCGGGGGGGCCCACAGATACGCAGTATTTT	CASSSGGPTDTQYF	TRBJ2-3	TRBV5-1	TRBD2	-
TGTGCCAGCAGTCCCCCGGCCTCCTCAGGGCAGTACTTC	CASSPPASSGQYF	TRBJ2-7	TRBV6-5	-	-
TGTGCCAGCAGTTTATTGGGAGACAGGGGTTCTGTCTCCTATAATTCACCCCTCCACTTT	CASSLLGDRGSVSYNSPLHF	TRBJ1-6	TRBV27	TRBD1	few
TGTGCCAGCACCGCCACTACACTCTTGGGCACAGATACGCAGTATTTT	CASTATTLLGTDTQYF	TRBJ2-3	TRBV5-6	-	-
TGTGCCAGCAGCTTAGCGGAGGGGGACAGTGATTACGAGCAGTACTTC	CASSLAEGDSDYEQYF	TRBJ2-7	TRBV7-9	-	-
TGTGCCAGCAGCGTAATTCCAGGGGGTAATAACTATGGCTACACCTTC	CASSVIPGGNNYGYTF	TRBJ1-2	TRBV9	TRBD1	-
TGTGCCAGCAGCCAAGATTCTGGAGCGGGGGGTAGGGATGAGCAGTTCTTC	CASSQDSGAGGRDEQFF	TRBJ2-1	TRBV4-2	TRBD2	-
TGTGCCATCAGTGTCTCCCCTAGCGGAGATTACAATGAGCAGTTCTTC	CAISVSPSGDYNEQFF	TRBJ2-1	TRBV10-3	TRBD2	-
TGTGCCAGCAGCTTAAACCGCAGGGTGAACACCGGGGAGCTGTTTTTT	CASSLNRRVNTGELFF	TRBJ2-2	TRBV11-3	-	-
TGTGCCAGCAGCTCCTCATCTGACAGGGAGTCTGGCTACACCTTC	CASSSSSDRESGYTF	TRBJ1-2	TRBV7-3	TRBD1	-
TGTGCCAGCAGCGTCTTAGCGGTCCCTGCCTACGAGCAGTACTTC	CASSVLAVPAYEQYF	TRBJ2-7	TRBV9	-	-
TGTGCCAGTACGGGTCTTAGCAATCAGCCCCAGCATTTT	CASTGLSNQPQHF	TRBJ1-5	TRBV19	-	-
TGCGCCAGCAGCCCAACACCGACAGGCGGGGGCCCTGTCCACTTT	CASSPTPTGGGPVHF	TRBJ1-6	TRBV5-1	-	once
TGTGCCAGCAGTCCCCCCGGGGAATATGGCTACACCTTC	CASSPPGEYGYTF	TRBJ1-2	TRBV6-5	-	few
TGTGCCTGGAGTCCCCTCTTCAGCGGAGGGGAAGAGACCCAGTACTTC	CAWSPLFSGGEETQYF	TRBJ2-5	TRBV30	-	-
TGTGCCAGCAGCGTAGTCGGGGAGACCTACAATGAGCAGTTCTTC	CASSVVGETYNEQFF	TRBJ2-1	TRBV9	-	-
TGTGCCAGCAGCTTTACTAGTTCCGCCGCCCAGTACTTC	CASSFTSSAAQYF	TRBJ2-5	TRBV7-2	-	-
TGTGCCAGCAGCCAAGCCCACAGGGGTCGAACTGAAGCTTTCTTT	CASSQAHRGRTEAFF	TRBJ1-1	TRBV4-2	TRBD1	-
TGCGCCAGCAGCTACCAAGACAGGGACACCGGGGAGCTGTTTTTT	CASSYQDRDTGELFF	TRBJ2-2	TRBV4-1	TRBD1	-
TGTGCCAGCCTGTCTAAAGGGGGGGCCTCTGACTATGGCTACACCTTC	CASLSKGGASDYGYTF	TRBJ1-2	TRBV11-2	-	-
TGTGCCAGCAGCTTGAAGAGACAGGGAATGAACACTGAAGCTTTCTTT	CASSLKRQGMNTEAFF	TRBJ1-1	TRBV5-6	TRBD1	-
TGTGCCAGCAGTTATGACAGGGGAAGGCAGCCCCAGCATTTT	CASSYDRGRQPQHF	TRBJ1-5	TRBV7-2	TRBD1	-
TGTGCCAGCAGCTTAAGTTCAGGGGCTGGCTATGGCTACACCTTC	CASSLSSGAGYGYTF	TRBJ1-2	TRBV7-9	-	-
TGTGCCAGCAGCTTAGAACCCGGGAGGGCCCGGCAGTACTTC	CASSLEPGRARQYF	TRBJ2-7	TRBV7-2	TRBD2	once
TGTGCCAGCAGCCCCACCGGCTACGAGCAGTACTTC	CASSPTGYEQYF	TRBJ2-7	TRBV7-9	-	-
TGTGCCAGCAGTGACGGCGAGCAGTACTTC	CASSDGEQYF	TRBJ2-7	TRBV2	-	-
TGTGCCAGCAGCTCCAGGGCGGACCGCACAGATACGCAGTATTTT	CASSSRADRTDTQYF	TRBJ2-3	TRBV6-5	-	-
TGTGCCAGCAGAAGTACAGGGTTTGGCTACACCTTC	CASRSTGFGYTF	TRBJ1-2	TRBV6-1	-	-
TGCGCCAGCAGCTCCGACAGTTACAATGAGCAGTTCTTC	CASSSDSYNEQFF	TRBJ2-1	TRBV5-1	-	-
TGTGCCATCAGTGAGTCCTTAAGACAGGGGATTAATGAGCAGTTCTTC	CAISESLRQGINEQFF	TRBJ2-1	TRBV10-3	TRBD1	-
TGTGCCAGCCACGACTCCGGGGGGGCGGGTTACAATGAGCAGTTCTTC	CASHDSGGAGYNEQFF	TRBJ2-1	TRBV5-6	TRBD2	-
TGTGCCAGCTATGGACCGGGACAGGGGACCTACGAGCAGTACTTC	CASYGPGQGTYEQYF	TRBJ2-7	TRBV27	TRBD1	-
TGTGCCAGCAGTATACAAGGACAGTTCTATGGCTACACCTTC	CASSIQGQFYGYTF	TRBJ1-2	TRBV28	-	-
TGTGCCAGCAGCTTAGTCCTGCGACACGAGATCGGTAACACTGAAGCTTTCTTT	CASSLVLRHEIGNTEAFF	TRBJ1-1	TRBV11-2	-	-
TGTGCCAGCAGCTTGGGGGTCCGCCGGGAAGAGCAGTACTTC	CASSLGVRREEQYF	TRBJ2-5	TRBV5-8	-	-
TGTGCCATCAGCAGACAGGCGAACACAGATACGCAGTATTTT	CAISRQANTDTQYF	TRBJ2-3	TRBV10-3	-	-
TGTGCCAGCAGTTTCGGGGGGCGCGTTGAAAAACTGTTTTTT	CASSFGGRVEKLFF	TRBJ1-4	TRBV28	-	few
TGTGTAGCTAGGGGGGGGTCCAGGGGGCGCGCGGATACGCAGTATTTT	CVARGGSRGRADTQYF	TRBJ2-3	TRBV7-9	-	-